This TCR beta chain was sequenced in a study of shared clonotypes between healthy human individuals. Repertoires were generated with immunoSEQ multiplex PCR, while TCRdb's copy carries only in-frame clones and drops some. The table has approximately 1,000,000 clones, approximately 80% seen once. General study results and limits: When naive CD4 clonotypes were compared across a handful of donors, about 4.9% were shared. Compared with clonotypes that all four donors shared, non-shared clonotypes had lower generation probabilities. For sorted subsets, rarefaction showed incomplete sequencing despite large depth.

Per the germline V gene, CDR1 is SGHRS and CDR2 is YFSETQ. The V gene lost 1 base and the J gene lost 2 bases, with 6 bases spanning the gap. CDR3 length: 13 residues. As regards this clone: Its antigen remains unidentified.

The chain couples TRBV5-1 to TRBJ1-2; no clear D gene. Sequenced input: memory CD4+ T cells from PBMCs. The subset was: CD45RA-negative fraction. The receptor's source is a man aged 18 to 35 in good health. Some clones in this sample may be carry-over from other donors' samples. The CDR3 reads CASSLKENYGYTF. The DNA of the CDR3 is TGCGCCAGCAGCTTGAAGGAAAACTATGGCTACACCTTC. Variable domain in full (rest from reference TRBV5-1 and TRBJ1-2): KAGVTQTPRYLIKTRGQQVTLSCSPISGHRSVSWYQQTPGQGLQFLFEYFSETQRNKGNFPGRFSGRQFSNSRSEMNVSTLELGDSALYLCASSLKENYGYTFGSGTRLTVV.